This T cell receptor beta chain is from a study of T cell responses to AZD1222 COVID-19 vaccine. Sequencing used immunoSEQ multiplex PCR; TCRdb keeps in-frame clones, though not all of them. Of 150,000 or so clones detected, about 90% appear once; the ten largest clones hold approximately 3.5%. Whole-study findings and limits: Vaccine-associated CD4 TCRs spanned spike, dominant at 160-218 and 743-854. Seropositive at baseline were only a handful of AZD1222 recipients.

This clone was seen a single time. As yet, its antigen is unknown. V was pared by 2 bases and J by 5 bases, with 9 bases between. This CDR3 contains 13 residues. The sequences come from peripheral blood, collected 28 days after the second AZD1222 dose. The sequence derives from an adult who received the AZD1222 COVID-19 vaccine. V usage is TRBV23-1 and J usage is TRBJ1-1; D not certain. TRBV23-1 is an ORF, and what it does is uncertain. The CDR3, as DNA: TGCGCCAGCAGTCAAGGTGGCAGGACTGAAGCTTTCTTT. Its translation: CASSQGGRTEAFF.